This T cell receptor (beta chain) was observed in a study of CD8+ T cells in alopecia areata. This clone is medium-sized within its sample. Its antigen is as yet unknown. The treatment denotes: oral pan-JAK inhibitor, 5-10 mg twice daily. The study's findings and limits: Among the top 100, expanded CD8+ clones, as well as scalp clonality, were significantly decreased by tofacitinib.

J lost 2 bases, V lost 4 bases, and 2 bases had no gene match. The CDR3 spans 13 residues. RNA was extracted and reverse transcribed into cDNA as the sequencing template. The table came from immunoSEQ multiplex PCR; TCRdb's copy has only in-frame clones and leaves some out. The repertoire includes 180,000 or so clones, approximately 51% of them detected once, and over 9.5% sits in the top ten. The V gene is TRBV23-1, the J gene TRBJ2-7; 7 positions match TRBD1. TRBV23-1 is assigned to the ORF class and has an uncertain function. The sequenced sample was CD8+ T cells sorted from blood, obtained around week 52, from a patient treated with tofacitinib. This sequence was found in a human donor with alopecia areata. CDR3 sequence: CASSRDRPYEQYF. CDR3 DNA: TGCGCCAGCAGTCGGGACAGACCCTACGAGCAGTACTTC.